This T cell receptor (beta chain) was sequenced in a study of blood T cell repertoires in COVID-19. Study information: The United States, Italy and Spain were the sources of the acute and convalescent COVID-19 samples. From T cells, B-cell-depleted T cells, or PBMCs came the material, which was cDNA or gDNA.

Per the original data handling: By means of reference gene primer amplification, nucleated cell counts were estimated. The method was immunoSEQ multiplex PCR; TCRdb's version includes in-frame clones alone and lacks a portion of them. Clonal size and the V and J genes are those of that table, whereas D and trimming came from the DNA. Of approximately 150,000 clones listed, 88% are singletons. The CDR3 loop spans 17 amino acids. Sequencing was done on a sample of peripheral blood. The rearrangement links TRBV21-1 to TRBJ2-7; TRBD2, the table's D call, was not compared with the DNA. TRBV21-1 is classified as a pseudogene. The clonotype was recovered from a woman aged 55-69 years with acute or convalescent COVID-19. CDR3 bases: TGTGCCAGCAGCAAAGGGTTTAAGGAGGGGACGACGGGGGAGCAGTACTTC. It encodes CASSKGFKEGTTGEQYF.